The 27 T cell receptor beta chains below all came from one sample that was sequenced in a study of blood T cell repertoires in COVID-19. Using immunoSEQ multiplex PCR, the repertoire was profiled, and TCRdb retains in-frame clones only, with some absent. The top ten hold 6% to 8.5% of the sample, which has 120,000 or so clones, around 87% seen once. The sequencing input was peripheral blood. The source of these receptors is a man between 50 and 59 years old with acute or convalescent COVID-19.

This rearrangement joins TRBV5-5 to TRBJ1-1; 7 bases are shared with TRBD1. Per germline, CDR1 SGHKS and CDR2 YYEKEE (reference sequence). CDR3 length equals 13 residues. Trimming cost V 5 bases and J 1 base; bases outside gene matches: 2. The CDR3 nucleotides read TGTGCCAGCAGGGGACAGACGAACACTGAAGCTTTCTTT. It translates to CASRGQTNTEAFF. Full variable domain (outside the CDR3, taken from reference TRBV5-5 and TRBJ1-1): DAGVTQSPTHLIKTRGQQVTLRCSPISGHKSVSWYQQVLGQGPQFIFQYYEKEERGRGNFPDRFSARQFPNYSSELNVNALLLGDSALYLCASRGQTNTEAFFGQGTRLTVV.

The V call is TRBV27, the J call TRBJ1-5; 7 bases line up with TRBD1. The germline CDR1 and CDR2 sequences are MNHEY and SMNVEV (reference sequence). Unmatched junction bases numbered 7, after V lost 4 bases and J lost 7 bases. The CDR3 extends over 14 amino acids. CDR3 in amino acids: CASSSRQGGQPQHF. In DNA, the CDR3 is TGTGCCAGCAGTTCTCGACAGGGCGGACAGCCCCAGCATTTT.

This CDR3 reads CASSQGLVLSVRGDEQYF. The CDR3 DNA reads TGCGCCAGCAGCCAGGGACTAGTGCTCTCCGTTAGGGGGGACGAGCAGTACTTC. The chain employs TRBV4-3 and TRBJ2-7; 8 bases map to TRBD2. Germline V gene lookup returns CDR1 LGHNA and CDR2 YSLEER. J gave up 5 bases and V 3 bases, and 18 bases lay outside the gene matches. The CDR3 contains 18 residues.

This clone appeared a few times. V usage is TRBV27 and J usage is TRBJ1-6; a possible D gene is TRBD1 (5 bases). V lost 2 bases to trimming and J lost 7 bases, with 12 bases between them. CDR3 length equals 15 residues. The V gene's germline CDR1 is MNHEY and CDR2 SMNVEV (reference sequence). CDR3: CASSLRPGRNSPLHF. DNA of the CDR3: TGTGCCAGCAGTTTACGTCCAGGGCGAAATTCACCCCTCCACTTT.

The J gene is TRBJ1-5, the V gene TRBV6-5, with TRBD1 identical over 10 bases. Germline V gene data show CDR1 as MNHEY and CDR2 as SVGAGI. The CDR3 length is 15 residues. With 6 bases clipped from V and 2 bases from J, the junction kept 4 bases outside the gene matches. The CDR3 region is CASSRDRGGNQPQHF. The CDR3 DNA sequence: TGTGCCAGCAGCCGGGACAGGGGAGGCAATCAGCCCCAGCATTTT.

The chain couples TRBV19 to TRBJ1-4; a possible D gene is TRBD1 (6 bases). The V end lost 4 bases, the J end lost 8 bases, and 11 bases lay between the germline ends. CDR1 LNHDA and CDR2 SQIVND come from the germline V gene (reference sequence). The CDR3 is 13 residues long. The CDR3 sequence is CASSNRVFEKLFF. The DNA for the CDR3 is TGTGCCAGTAGTAACAGGGTTTTCGAAAAACTGTTTTTT.

The V call is TRBV6-2 or TRBV6-3, the J call TRBJ1-1, with 11 bases identical to TRBD1. Germline trimming cut 4 bases from V and 4 bases from J; bases unmatched to any gene: 5. Germline CDR1 is MNHEY and CDR2 is SVGEGT. This CDR3 spans 15 amino acids. CDR3 residues: CASSSSGTGGTEAFF. In DNA, the CDR3 is TGTGCCAGCAGTTCCTCCGGGACAGGGGGCACTGAAGCTTTCTTT.

The gene calls are TRBV5-1 and TRBJ1-2, with 8 bases aligning to TRBD1. Germline values: CDR1 SGHRS, CDR2 YFSETQ. The V segment lost 4 bases and the J segment 3 bases; nucleotides outside the gene matches: 8. This CDR3 contains 15 residues. The CDR3 DNA is TGCGCCAGCAGCGCCGGACAGGGCGGCGACTATGGCTACACCTTC. This sequence encodes CASSAGQGGDYGYTF.

The chain employs TRBV12-5 and TRBJ2-3, with TRBD1 as a possible D gene (5 bases). The CDR3 is 17 amino acids. The V end lost 3 bases, the J end lost 2 bases, and 18 bases lay between the germline ends. Germline lookup yields CDR1 LGHNT and CDR2 FRNRAP. CDR3 region: CASGFLTGVRSTDTQYF. CDR3 DNA: TGTGCTAGTGGTTTTTTAACAGGAGTAAGATCCACAGATACGCAGTATTTT.

The chain carries TRBV6-4 and TRBJ2-3, with TRBD2 as a possible D gene (6 bases). Germline loops: CDR1 MRHNA, CDR2 SNTAGT. V was trimmed by 0 bases and J by 11 bases, leaving 18 bases between them. The CDR3 runs 15 residues. CDR3 protein: CASSDSKSGAGMQYF. CDR3 nucleotide sequence: TGTGCCAGCAGTGACTCGAAGTCGGGAGCTGGAATGCAGTATTTT.

The V gene is TRBV4-1, the J gene TRBJ2-1; 8 positions match TRBD2. Unmatched junction bases numbered 9, after V lost 2 bases and J lost 6 bases. The CDR3 covers 16 residues. Germline loops: CDR1 MGHRA, CDR2 YSYEKL. The chain's CDR3 is CASSQIRPGGSNEQFF. Here the CDR3 DNA reads TGCGCCAGCAGCCAAATCCGCCCGGGAGGGAGCAATGAGCAGTTCTTC.

The chain has TRBV5-1 and TRBJ2-1; 8 nucleotides match TRBD1. V gave up 0 bases and J gave up 8 bases; unmatched junction bases: 4. CDR3 size: 14 residues. Germline V lookup: CDR1 SGHRS, CDR2 YFSETQ. CDR3 DNA sequence: TGCGCCAGCAGCTTGGAGGACAGGGAGGATGAGCAGTTCTTC. This sequence encodes CASSLEDREDEQFF.

This chain joins TRBV27 and TRBJ2-2; weak D call: TRBD1 (6 bases). From germline, CDR1 is MNHEY and CDR2 SMNVEV (reference sequence). V was cut by 3 bases and J by 6 bases, with 11 bases left in between. This CDR3 is built from 14 residues. The CDR3 bases are TGTGCCAGCAGTTTTACACAGGGAGCCGGGGAGCTGTTTTTT. This encodes CASSFTQGAGELFF.

The genes are TRBV5-1 and TRBJ1-6, with 7 bases aligning to TRBD1. Per germline, CDR1 SGHRS and CDR2 YFSETQ. The CDR3 covers 18 residues. V dropped 0 bases and J dropped 2; count of bases not matched to a gene: 8. DNA of the CDR3: TGCGCCAGCAGCTTGGATCCCAGGGGGAGGACCTATAATTCACCCCTCCACTTT. This encodes CASSLDPRGRTYNSPLHF.

The rearrangement joins TRBV2 to TRBJ2-5; 14 bases align to TRBD2. The CDR3 totals 15 residues. V shed 6 bases, J shed 4 bases, and the junction held 4 bases outside the gene matches. CDR1 is SNHLY and CDR2 is FYNNEI in the germline V gene. The CDR3 coding sequence is TGTGCCAGCAGCCCGGGACTAGCGGGAGCAGAGACCCAGTACTTC. Translated: CASSPGLAGAETQYF.

The J gene is TRBJ2-7, the V gene TRBV27, with 9 bases lining up with TRBD2. Trimming cost V 2 bases and J 5 bases; bases outside gene matches: 4. The germline V gene has CDR1 MNHEY and CDR2 SMNVEV (reference sequence). This CDR3 spans 14 amino acids. Here the CDR3 reads CASSLRGLANEQYF. The CDR3, as DNA: TGTGCCAGCAGTTTACGGGGACTAGCAAACGAGCAGTACTTC.

This clone was detected a few times. This rearrangement joins TRBV5-6 to TRBJ2-7, with 9 nucleotides matching TRBD2. V lost 6 bases and J lost 7; bases outside the gene matches: 8. The V gene's germline CDR1 is SGHDT and CDR2 YYEEEE. There are 13 residues in the CDR3. The CDR3 loop reads CASTAGGPGEQYF. As DNA, the CDR3 is TGTGCCAGCACTGCGGGAGGGCCGGGTGAGCAGTACTTC.

This chain joins TRBV18 and TRBJ1-3; 8 bases are a match to TRBD1. V lost 0 bases to trimming and J lost 0 bases; unmatched junction nucleotides: 10. The CDR3 runs 19 residues. CDR1 is KGHSH and CDR2 is LQKENI in the germline V gene. This CDR3 is CASSPPNRGSGNSGNTIYF. CDR3 bases: TGTGCCAGCTCACCACCGAACAGGGGGTCTGGGAACTCTGGAAACACCATATATTTT.

This chain links TRBV7-2 with TRBJ2-3; TRBD1 aligns across 10 bases. This CDR3 is 15 amino acids long. Per germline, CDR1 SGHTA and CDR2 FQGNSA. The V and J ends lost 3 bases and 5 bases, in that order; junction bases with no gene match: 5. The CDR3 DNA follows: TGTGCCAGCAGCTTCGACAGGGGGCAGAGAGATACGCAGTATTTT. Protein product: CASSFDRGQRDTQYF. The full variable domain, completed using reference TRBV7-2 and TRBJ2-3, is GAGVSQSPSNKVTEKGKDVELRCDPISGHTALYWYRQSLGQGLEFLIYFQGNSAPDKSGLPSDRFSAERTGGSVSTLTIQRTQQEDSAVYLCASSFDRGQRDTQYFGPGTRLTVL.

V gene TRBV2 combines with J gene TRBJ1-4; D perhaps matches TRBD1 (6 bases). Per germline, CDR1 SNHLY and CDR2 FYNNEI. V was shortened by 5 bases and J by 3 bases, with 13 bases between the two germline ends. CDR3 length: 15 residues. This chain's CDR3 is CASSYRDWSNEKLFF. CDR3 nucleotide sequence: TGTGCCAGCAGTTACAGGGATTGGTCTAATGAAAAACTGTTTTTT.

The chain uses TRBV19 and TRBJ2-1; 10 bases fit TRBD2. The CDR3 contains 15 residues. Germline CDR1 is LNHDA and CDR2 is SQIVND (reference sequence). The trim removed 3 bases at V and 8 bases at J, leaving 7 bases unmatched. The CDR3 reads CASSILAGVGDEQFF. The CDR3 DNA reads TGTGCCAGTAGTATCCTAGCGGGAGTGGGCGATGAGCAGTTCTTC.

The J gene is TRBJ1-2, the V gene TRBV2; 9 bases are shared with TRBD1. In germline, CDR1 is SNHLY, CDR2 FYNNEI. Losses at the gene ends were 4 bases for V and 4 bases for J; bases not matched to a gene: 7. The CDR3 contains 15 residues. The CDR3 DNA is TGTGCCAGCAGTGCTCCCACAGGGGGCGGCTATGGCTACACCTTC. This gives the protein CASSAPTGGGYGYTF.

This chain joins TRBV19 and TRBJ2-2; 8 bases are shared with TRBD2. Trimming removed 6 bases from V and 4 bases from J; junction bases left unmatched: 7. The CDR3 is made up of 15 amino acids. Germline loops: CDR1 LNHDA, CDR2 SQIVND (reference sequence). CDR3 region: CASRSTSGSTGELFF. The CDR3, as DNA: TGTGCCAGTAGGTCCACTAGCGGTTCCACCGGGGAGCTGTTTTTT. Filled out from reference TRBV19 and TRBJ2-2, the complete variable domain reads DGGITQSPKYLFRKEGQNVTLSCEQNLNHDAMYWYRQDPGQGLRLIYYSQIVNDFQKGDIAEGYSVSREKKESFPLTVTSAQKNPTAFYLCASRSTSGSTGELFFGEGSRLTVL.

The CDR3 sequence: CASSLGLAVGGSVIDTQYF. The DNA for the CDR3 is TGTGCCAGCAGCTTAGGTCTAGCGGTCGGAGGTTCTGTAATAGATACGCAGTATTTT. The rearrangement uses TRBV11-2 and TRBJ2-3; 7 bases agree with TRBD2. CDR3 length equals 19 residues. V dropped 1 base and J dropped 5; count of bases not matched to a gene: 18. CDR1 SGHAT and CDR2 FQNNGV come from the germline V gene.

The V call is TRBV7-6, the J call TRBJ2-7; 10 positions match TRBD2. Looked up from germline, CDR1 is SGHVS and CDR2 is FNYEAQ. The CDR3 spans 15 residues. V shed 6 bases and J 3 bases; nucleotides not matched to a gene: 8. CDR3 DNA: TGTGCCAGCAGTGTGGCTAGCGGGGGATTCTACGAGCAGTACTTC. Its protein is CASSVASGGFYEQYF.

The CDR3 sequence: CASSSYTGELFF. CDR3 coding DNA: TGTGCCAGCAGCTCCTACACCGGGGAGCTGTTTTTT. The chain links TRBV11-3 to TRBJ2-2; D uncertain. Trimming removed 4 bases from V and 3 bases from J, with 3 bases in between. This CDR3 contains 12 residues. Germline loops: CDR1 SGHNT, CDR2 YENEEA.

This chain joins TRBV2 and TRBJ1-2; D perhaps matches TRBD1 (5 bases). Looked up from germline, CDR1 is SNHLY and CDR2 is FYNNEI. The ends were cut back, 2 bases at V and 4 bases at J, with 8 bases in the middle. The CDR3 is 13 amino acids. The CDR3 reads CASSEQGGYGYTF. The CDR3 DNA is TGTGCCAGCAGTGAACAGGGAGGCTATGGCTACACCTTC.